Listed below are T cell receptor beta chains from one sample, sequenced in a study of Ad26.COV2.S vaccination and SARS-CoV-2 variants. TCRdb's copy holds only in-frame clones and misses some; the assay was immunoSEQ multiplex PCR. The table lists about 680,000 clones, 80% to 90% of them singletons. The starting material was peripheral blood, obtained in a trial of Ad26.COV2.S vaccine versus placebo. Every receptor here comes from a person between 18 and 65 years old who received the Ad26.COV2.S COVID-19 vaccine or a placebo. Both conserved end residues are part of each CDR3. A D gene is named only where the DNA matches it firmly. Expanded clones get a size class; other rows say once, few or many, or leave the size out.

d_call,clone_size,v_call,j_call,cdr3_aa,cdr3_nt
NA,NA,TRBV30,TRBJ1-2,CAWNDYGYTF,TGTGCCTGGAATGACTATGGCTACACCTTC
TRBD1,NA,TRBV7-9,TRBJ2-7,CASSLERGQGTKITYEQYF,TGTGCCAGCAGCTTAGAACGGGGACAGGGGACGAAGATCACCTACGAGCAGTACTTC
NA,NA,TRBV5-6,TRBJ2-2,CASSSLGAGELFF,TGTGCCAGCAGCTCCTTGGGGGCCGGGGAGCTGTTTTTT
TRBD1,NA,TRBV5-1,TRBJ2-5,CASSPGQTTAEETQYF,TGCGCCAGCAGCCCGGGACAGACGACCGCCGAAGAGACCCAGTACTTC
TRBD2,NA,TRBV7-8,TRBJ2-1,CASSKGGGMRREEQFF,TGTGCCAGCAGCAAAGGCGGGGGAATGAGGAGAGAAGAGCAGTTCTTC
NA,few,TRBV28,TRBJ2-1,CASRPGLAYNEQFF,TGTGCCAGCAGACCCGGTTTGGCCTACAATGAGCAGTTCTTC
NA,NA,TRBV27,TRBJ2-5,CASSKHDREGETQYF,TGTGCCAGCAGTAAACATGACAGGGAGGGGGAGACCCAGTACTTC
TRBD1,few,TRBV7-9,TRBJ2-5,CASSLEPGGETQYF,TGTGCCAGCAGCTTAGAGCCAGGGGGAGAGACCCAGTACTTC
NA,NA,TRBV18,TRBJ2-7,CASSVGYEQYF,TGTGCCAGCTCAGTTGGCTACGAGCAGTACTTC
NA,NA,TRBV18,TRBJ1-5,CASSLQAVSDKPQHF,TGTGCCAGCTCACTTCAAGCGGTTTCGGATAAGCCCCAGCATTTT
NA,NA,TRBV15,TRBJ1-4,CATSKTVMNEKLFF,TGTGCCACCAGCAAGACAGTTATGAATGAAAAACTGTTTTTT